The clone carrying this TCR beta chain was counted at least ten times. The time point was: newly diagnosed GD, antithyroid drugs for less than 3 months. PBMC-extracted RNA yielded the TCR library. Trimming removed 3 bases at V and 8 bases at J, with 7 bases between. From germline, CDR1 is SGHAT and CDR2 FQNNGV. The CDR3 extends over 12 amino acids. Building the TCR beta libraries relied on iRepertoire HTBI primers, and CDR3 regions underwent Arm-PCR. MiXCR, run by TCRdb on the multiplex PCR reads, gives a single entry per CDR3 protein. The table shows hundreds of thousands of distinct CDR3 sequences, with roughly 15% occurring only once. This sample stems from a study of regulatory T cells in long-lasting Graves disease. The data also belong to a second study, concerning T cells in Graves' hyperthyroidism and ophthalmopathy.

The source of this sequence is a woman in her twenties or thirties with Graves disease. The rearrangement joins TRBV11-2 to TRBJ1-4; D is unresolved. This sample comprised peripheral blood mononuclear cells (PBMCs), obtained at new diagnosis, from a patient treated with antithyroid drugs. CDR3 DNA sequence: TGTGCCAGCAGCTTTATAGGGGAAAAACTGTTTTTT. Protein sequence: CASSFIGEKLFF.